The source of this T cell receptor (beta chain) is a study of blood T cell repertoires in COVID-19 (TCRdb year 2020). Concerning the study at large: Samples covering the acute and convalescent phases of COVID-19 were provided by collaborators in the United States, Italy and Spain. HLA class I and class II types, where available, came from metadata supplied by the sample provider rather than from assay-based typing. The dataset comprised deeply sampled blood TCRbeta repertoires from subjects exposed to, actively infected with, or recovered from COVID-19. The repertoires were released in a freely available public database meant as a resource for research on the immune response to SARS-CoV-2. The sample metadata nearly always contained a de-identified subject ID, COVID-19 status, age in years and sex. Samples came from the ongoing ImmuneRACE study (first 160 participants) plus 1,254 subjects from 6 global collaborators. The material from the prospective study consisted of cDNA or gDNA derived from T cells, B-cell-depleted T cells, or PBMCs. Overall study results and their limits: How much clinical and demographic metadata was included differed by source and by participant, and the metadata was provided uncurated.

The immunoSEQ Assay, a bias-controlled multiplex PCR, was used to amplify TCRbeta CDR3 regions from genomic DNA. The study's own analysis went as follows. Within the assay, amplification of reference gene primers was used to estimate how many nucleated cells each sample contained. Sequence reads were collapsed and filtered to measure the absolute abundance of every unique TCRbeta CDR3 rearrangement. Productive Simpson clonality was computed per sample as the square root of Simpson's diversity index over productive rearrangements. Not all clones reach the TCRdb copy of this immuneACCESS table, which keeps in-frame sequences only. Checked studies attribute under half of the gap to unresolved V genes and leave the rest unexplained. V, J and clone size were drawn from that table, and D and trimming were deduced from the DNA. A total of a few hundred thousand clones appear in this sample, roughly 87% of them only once. The biggest ten clones account for 1.9% of the sample.

Of note for this clone: The specificity of this receptor is unknown. No base-level quality is on record; no much larger clone is a single base apart.

Per the germline V gene, MDHEN is the CDR1 and SYDVKM is the CDR2. From cysteine to phenylalanine, the CDR3 is 16 amino acids long. The retained sequence is limited to the CDR3, 48 bases, with the frame set at the first base. V and J are trimmed by 4 bases and 4 bases, and the gene matches miss 8 bases of the junction. Whole blood was collected in K2EDTA tubes by collaborating institutions according to the institutions' own protocols. For TCRbeta analysis, collaborators shipped samples as frozen whole blood, isolated PBMCs, or DNA extracted from either of those sample types. The receptor was isolated from a man aged 35-49 years with active or convalescent COVID-19. The chain is encoded by TRBV28 joined to TRBJ2-1; TRBD1 aligns with 9 central bases. The sequencing input was peripheral blood. The sequence in DNA is TGTGCCAGCAGTTCAGCACCGGGACAGGGTTACAATGAGCAGTTCTTC. Its product reads: CASSSAPGQGYNEQFF.